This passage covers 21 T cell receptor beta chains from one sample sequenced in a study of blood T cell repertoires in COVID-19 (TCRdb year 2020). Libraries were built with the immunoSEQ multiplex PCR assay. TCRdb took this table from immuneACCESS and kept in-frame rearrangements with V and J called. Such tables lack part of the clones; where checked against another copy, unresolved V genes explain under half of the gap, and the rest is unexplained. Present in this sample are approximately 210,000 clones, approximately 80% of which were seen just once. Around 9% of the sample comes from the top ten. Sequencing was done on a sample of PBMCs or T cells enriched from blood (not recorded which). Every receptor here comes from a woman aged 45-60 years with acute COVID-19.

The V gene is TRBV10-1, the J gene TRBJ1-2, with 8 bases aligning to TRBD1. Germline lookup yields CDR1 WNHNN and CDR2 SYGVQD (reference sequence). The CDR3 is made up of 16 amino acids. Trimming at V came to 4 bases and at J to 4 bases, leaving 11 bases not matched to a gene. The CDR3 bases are TGCGCCAGCAGTGTTTACAGGGGGAATGGGTCCTATGGCTACACCTTC. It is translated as CASSVYRGNGSYGYTF.

CDR3 amino acids: CSVAYTVNTEAFF. The CDR3, as DNA: TGCAGCGTTGCATATACTGTGAACACTGAAGCTTTCTTT. The rearrangement joins TRBV29-1 to TRBJ1-1; D is unresolved. This CDR3 has 13 amino acids. Germline V CDR1 and CDR2: SQVTM, ANQGSEA. V was cut by 4 bases and J by 0 bases, with 9 bases left in between.

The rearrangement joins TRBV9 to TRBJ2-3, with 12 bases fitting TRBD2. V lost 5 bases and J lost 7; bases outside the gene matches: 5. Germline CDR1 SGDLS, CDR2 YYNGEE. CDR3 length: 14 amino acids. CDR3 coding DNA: TGTGCCAGCAGTCAGACTAGCGGGGGCAATACGCAGTATTTT. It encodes CASSQTSGGNTQYF.

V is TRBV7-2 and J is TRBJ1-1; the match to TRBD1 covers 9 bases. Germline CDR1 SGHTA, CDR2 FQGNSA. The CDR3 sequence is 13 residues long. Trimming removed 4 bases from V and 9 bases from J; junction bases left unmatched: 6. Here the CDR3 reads CASSSGDRVKAFF. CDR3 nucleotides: TGTGCCAGCAGCTCCGGGGACAGGGTGAAAGCTTTCTTT.

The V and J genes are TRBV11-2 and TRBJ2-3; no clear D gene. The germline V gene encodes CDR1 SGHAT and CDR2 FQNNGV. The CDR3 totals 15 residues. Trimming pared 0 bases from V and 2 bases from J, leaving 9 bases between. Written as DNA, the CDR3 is TGTGCCAGCAGCTTAGATCAGATCCCCACAGATACGCAGTATTTT. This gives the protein CASSLDQIPTDTQYF. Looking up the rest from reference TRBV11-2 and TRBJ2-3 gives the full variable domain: EAGVAQSPRYKIIEKRQSVAFWCNPISGHATLYWYQQILGQGPKLLIQFQNNGVVDDSQLPKDRFSAERLKGVDSTLKIQPAKLEDSAVYLCASSLDQIPTDTQYFGPGTRLTVL.

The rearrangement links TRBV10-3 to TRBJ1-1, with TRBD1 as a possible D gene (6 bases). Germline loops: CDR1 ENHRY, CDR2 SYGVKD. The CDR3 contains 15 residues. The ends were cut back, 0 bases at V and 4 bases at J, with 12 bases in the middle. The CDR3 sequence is CAISESFSTGTEAFF. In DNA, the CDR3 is TGTGCCATCAGTGAGTCGTTTTCGACAGGCACTGAAGCTTTCTTT.

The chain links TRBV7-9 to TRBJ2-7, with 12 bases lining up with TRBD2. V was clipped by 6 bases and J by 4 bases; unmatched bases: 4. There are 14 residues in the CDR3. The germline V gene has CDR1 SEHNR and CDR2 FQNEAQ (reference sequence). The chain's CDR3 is CASRLTSGSYEQYF. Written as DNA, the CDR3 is TGTGCCAGCAGGTTGACTAGCGGGAGTTACGAGCAGTACTTC.

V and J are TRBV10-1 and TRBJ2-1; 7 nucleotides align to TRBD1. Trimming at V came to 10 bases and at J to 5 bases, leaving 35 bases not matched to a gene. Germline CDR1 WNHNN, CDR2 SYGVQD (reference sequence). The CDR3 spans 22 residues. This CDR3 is CAIRKKGTNRGAERRTNNEQFF. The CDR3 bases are TGCGCCATCCGGAAGAAGGGAACTAACAGGGGCGCCGAGAGGAGGACAAACAATGAGCAGTTCTTC.

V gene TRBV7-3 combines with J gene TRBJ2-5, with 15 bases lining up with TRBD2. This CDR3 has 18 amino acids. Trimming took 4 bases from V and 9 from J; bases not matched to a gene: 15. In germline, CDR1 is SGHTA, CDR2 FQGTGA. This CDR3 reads CASSSSPPGLAGGSAQYF. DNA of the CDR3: TGTGCCAGCAGCTCTAGCCCCCCGGGACTAGCGGGAGGTTCGGCCCAGTACTTC.

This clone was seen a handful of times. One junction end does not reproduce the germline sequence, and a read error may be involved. In DNA, the CDR3 is TGTGCCAGCAGCCAGACAGGGTTGTCCTTCGAGCAGTACTTC. Its protein product is CASSQTGLSFEQYF. The gene calls are TRBV28 and TRBJ2-7; 7 bases are shared with TRBD1. The CDR3 spans 14 residues. In germline, CDR1 is MDHEN, CDR2 SYDVKM.

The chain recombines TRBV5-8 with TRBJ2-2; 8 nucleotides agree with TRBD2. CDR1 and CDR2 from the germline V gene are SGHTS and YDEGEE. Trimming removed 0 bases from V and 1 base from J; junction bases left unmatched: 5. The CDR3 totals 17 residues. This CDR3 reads CASSLVLTSGNTGELFF. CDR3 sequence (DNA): TGTGCCAGCAGCTTGGTATTAACTAGCGGGAACACCGGGGAGCTGTTTTTT. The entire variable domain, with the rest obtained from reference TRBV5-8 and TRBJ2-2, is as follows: EAGVTQSPTHLIKTRGQQATLRCSPISGHTSVYWYQQALGLGLQFLLWYDEGEERNRGNFPPRFSGRQFPNYSSELNVNALELEDSALYLCASSLVLTSGNTGELFFGEGSRLTVL.

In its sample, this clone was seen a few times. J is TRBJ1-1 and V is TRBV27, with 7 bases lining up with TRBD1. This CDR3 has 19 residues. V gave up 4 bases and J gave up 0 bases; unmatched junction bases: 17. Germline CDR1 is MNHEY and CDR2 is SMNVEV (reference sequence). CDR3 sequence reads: CASSSGSNDRVTMNTEAFF. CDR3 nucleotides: TGTGCCAGCAGTTCGGGAAGCAACGACAGGGTCACCATGAACACTGAAGCTTTCTTT.

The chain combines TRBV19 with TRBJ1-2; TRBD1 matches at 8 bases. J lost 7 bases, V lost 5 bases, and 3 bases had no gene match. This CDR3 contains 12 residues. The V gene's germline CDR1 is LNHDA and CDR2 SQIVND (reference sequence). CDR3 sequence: CASSGQGLGYTF. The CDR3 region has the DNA TGTGCCAGTAGTGGACAGGGTCTTGGCTACACCTTC.

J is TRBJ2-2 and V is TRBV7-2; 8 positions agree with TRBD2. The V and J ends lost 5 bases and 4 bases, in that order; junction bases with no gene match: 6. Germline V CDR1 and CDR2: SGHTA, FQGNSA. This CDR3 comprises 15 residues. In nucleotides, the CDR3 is TGTGCCAGCAGCCCCGGGACTAGGGGCACCGGGGAGCTGTTTTTT. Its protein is CASSPGTRGTGELFF. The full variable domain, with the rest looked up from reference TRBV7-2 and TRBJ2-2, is GAGVSQSPSNKVTEKGKDVELRCDPISGHTALYWYRQSLGQGLEFLIYFQGNSAPDKSGLPSDRFSAERTGGSVSTLTIQRTQQEDSAVYLCASSPGTRGTGELFFGEGSRLTVL.

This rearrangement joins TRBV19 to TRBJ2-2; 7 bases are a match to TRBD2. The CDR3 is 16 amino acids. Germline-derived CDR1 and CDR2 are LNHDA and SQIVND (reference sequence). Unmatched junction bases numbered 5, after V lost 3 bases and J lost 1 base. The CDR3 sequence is CASSMGTGGNTGELFF. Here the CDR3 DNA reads TGTGCCAGTAGTATGGGAACGGGGGGGAACACCGGGGAGCTGTTTTTT.

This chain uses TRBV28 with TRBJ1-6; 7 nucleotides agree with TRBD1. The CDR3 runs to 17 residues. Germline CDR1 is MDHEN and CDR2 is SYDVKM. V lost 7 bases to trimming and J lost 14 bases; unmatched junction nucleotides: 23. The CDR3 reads CASTPLGGQANTKALHF. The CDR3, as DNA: TGTGCCAGCACCCCACTCGGAGGACAGGCTAACACGAAGGCCCTCCACTTT.

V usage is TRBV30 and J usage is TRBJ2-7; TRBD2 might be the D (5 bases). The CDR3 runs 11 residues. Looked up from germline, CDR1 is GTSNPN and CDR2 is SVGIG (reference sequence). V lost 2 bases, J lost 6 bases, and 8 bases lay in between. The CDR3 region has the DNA TGTGCCTGGAGTTTCCGGGGCGAGCAGTACTTC. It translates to CAWSFRGEQYF.

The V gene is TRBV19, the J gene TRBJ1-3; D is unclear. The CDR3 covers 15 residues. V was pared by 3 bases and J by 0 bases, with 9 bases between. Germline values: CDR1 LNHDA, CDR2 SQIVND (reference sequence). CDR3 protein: CASSITQFSGNTIYF. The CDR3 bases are TGTGCCAGTAGTATTACCCAGTTCTCTGGAAACACCATATATTTT.

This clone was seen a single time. The DNA for the CDR3 is TGTGCCAGCAGCCAAGAGAAGCGGCAGTATTTT. Translated, it gives CASSQEKRQYF. The chain joins TRBV3-1 (or the pseudogene TRBV3-2) to TRBJ2-3; D is ambiguous. CDR1 is LGHDT, CDR2 YNNKEL, per germline (reference sequence). The germline V and J ends were trimmed by 0 bases and 11 bases, with 6 bases remaining between them. The CDR3 is 11 residues long.

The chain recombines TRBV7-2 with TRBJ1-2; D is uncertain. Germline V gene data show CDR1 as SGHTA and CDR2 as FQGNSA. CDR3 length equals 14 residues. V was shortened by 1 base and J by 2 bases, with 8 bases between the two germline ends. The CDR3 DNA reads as TGTGCCAGCAGCTTAGTTGGAGGGAACTATGGCTACACCTTC. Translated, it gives CASSLVGGNYGYTF.

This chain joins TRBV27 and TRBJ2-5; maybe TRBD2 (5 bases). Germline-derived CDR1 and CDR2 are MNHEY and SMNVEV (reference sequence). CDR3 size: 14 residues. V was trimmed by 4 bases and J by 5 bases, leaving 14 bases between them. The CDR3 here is CASSSTMPGETQYF. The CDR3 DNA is TGTGCCAGCAGTTCGACTATGCCGGGGGAGACCCAGTACTTC.